The entry below describes one T cell receptor beta chain. Its target antigen remains unknown. Base qualities are missing; no much larger clone stands one base away. Using the deep immunoSEQ assay, TCR CDR3 regions were amplified from genomic DNA by multiplex PCR. Extracted genomic DNA from each cell subset was spread evenly across all wells of several immunoSEQ 96-well plates, with each plate serving as a replicate. For sorted subsets, about 200 ng genomic DNA, equal to 30,000 to 35,000 T cell genomes, was loaded into each replicate PCR. Purified libraries were measured with a Qubit 3.0 fluorometer, size-checked on a Bioanalyzer 2100, and measured again with the KAPA Library Quantification kit. Every immunoSEQ 96-well plate was sequenced on a dedicated single-read 150-cycle Illumina NextSeq 550 flow cell. Under the source paper's analysis protocol: The immunoSEQ output contained only junctional sequences without quality scores, so filtering could not match that applied to full-length reads. Sequences were annotated with PyIR, a Python wrapper for IgBLAST v1.9, and V/J genes and CDR3 were assigned using IMGT germline references. Reads were removed for weak V/J assignments (E-value above 1e-6), missing CDR3, stop codons, out-of-frame junctions, or ambiguous translated residues. V3J clonotypes were defined as sequences sharing an identical inferred V gene, J gene, and CDR3 amino acid sequence. The percentage overlap between two repertoires was calculated by dividing the number of shared unique clonotypes by the size of the smaller repertoire. Three approaches were used to assess repertoire richness: RTK rarefaction, the Chao1 estimator, and Recon v2.1 estimates of unobserved clonotypes. Generation probabilities were computed with OLGA for all TCRbeta clonotypes obtained by the gDNA method from several donors. Drawn from immuneACCESS, this table holds only the in-frame rearrangements with V and J called that TCRdb kept. Clones are partly lost; checked studies trace under half to an unresolved V gene and leave the rest unexplained. Clone size and the V and J calls come from that table; the DNA yielded D and trimming. A total of roughly 1,800,000 clones appear in this sample, about 95% of them only once. The ten largest clones take up 0.9% to 1.5% of the sample.

Its CDR3 holds 18 amino acids, cysteine through phenylalanine. Only the CDR3 part of the read is kept: 54 bases, read in frame from the first base. CDR1 and CDR2 are read off the germline V gene as SGHDT and YYEEEE. The junction carries 15 bases between V and J, which are trimmed by 2 bases and 0 bases respectively. This sample was included in a study of shared clonotypes between healthy human individuals (dated by TCRdb to the early 2020s). Notes on the research overall: Two women and a few men aged 18 to 49 years were included in the cohort. For each donor, CD4 naive and CD4 memory were each given three plates, CD8 naive was given two plates, and CD8 memory was given one plate. To increase sequencing depth and limit assay-specific biases, TCR repertoire library preparation and sequencing were carried out by different laboratories using diverse techniques. The study deeply sequenced blood TCR repertoires of about five healthy adults to estimate repertoire size and the extent of clonotype sharing between individuals. Leukapheresis yielded between about 0.8 and 8.9 billion PBMCs per donor.

What the authors observed across the whole study: Incomplete sequencing was indicated by rarefaction of sorted-subset datasets, despite the large sequencing depth. Sharing across a handful of donors was observed for around 5% of naive CD4, over 3% of naive CD8, about 2.3% of memory CD4, and around 0.42% of memory CD8 clonotypes. Naive subsets generally had larger estimated clonotype richness than memory subsets. Pairwise subsampling indicated that sequencing depth was expected to affect the degree of clonotype sharing among donors. Sampling was restricted to blood, and TCR repertoires in tissue are likely to differ from TCR repertoires in blood. Clonotypes shared by all four sorted-subset donors showed higher generation probabilities than non-shared clonotypes. The genetic and exposure-history diversity represented was limited by the small number of donors.

CD8 naive samples were obtained by positive selection for CCR7 among CD45RO-negative cells, yielding a CD45RA+CCR7+ population from which TemRA cells were excluded. Donors were healthy HIV-negative adults with no recently reported acute infections or vaccinations. Every donor was a Caucasian adult residing in Nashville, Tennessee, USA. After blood collection by leukapheresis, PBMCs were isolated using Ficoll-Histopaque density gradient centrifugation and then cryopreserved in the vapor phase of liquid nitrogen. Purity and quantity of every magnetically sorted T cell population were checked by analytical flow cytometry. From each sorted fraction, genomic DNA was isolated and quantified by UV absorbance on a Nanodrop 2000c.

Source material: naive CD8+ T cells sorted from blood. The cell subset or site label, read with the paper, signifies: CD45RA+CCR7+. The receptor's source is a man younger than 35 in good health. The chain couples TRBV5-6 to TRBJ1-6; the D gene remains uncertain. The DNA sequence is given as TGTGCCAGCAGCTTTTGGGGTTTCGGTAGCTCCTATAATTCACCCCTCCACTTT. This is translated as CASSFWGFGSSYNSPLHF.